In this sample, the clone carrying this TCR beta chain turned up many times. The time point here: newly diagnosed GD, antithyroid drugs for less than 3 months. The authors made the TCR library using RNA they extracted from PBMCs. American Thyroid Association guidelines were used to diagnose Graves' disease. These data originate in a study of regulatory T cells in long-lasting Graves disease. Arm-PCR of CDR3 regions and iRepertoire HTBI primers were used to build TCR beta libraries. Via MiXCR, TCRdb re-called the multiplex PCR reads, giving one row per CDR3 protein. Altogether about 360,000 distinct CDR3 sequences are present, around 15% being singletons, with the ten largest covering 20% to 25%. In addition, the sample was reused for a study of T cells in Graves' hyperthyroidism and ophthalmopathy. According to that study: The HTBI primer set drove a first-round RT-PCR of the TCR CDR3.

The specimen was peripheral blood mononuclear cells (PBMCs), collected at new diagnosis, from a patient treated with antithyroid drugs. The sequence was obtained from a woman aged 18-30 years with Graves disease.

The chain's CDR3 is CASSYSGLGRPGELFF. The CDR3 bases are TGTGCCAGCAGTTACTCCGGACTAGGAAGACCCGGGGAGCTGTTTTTT. The chain carries TRBV6-5 and TRBJ2-2; TRBD2 agrees at 7 bases. Germline V CDR1 and CDR2: MNHEY, SVGAGI. This CDR3 has 16 amino acids. V was pared by 0 bases and J by 6 bases, with 7 bases of the junction left unmatched.